These T cell receptor beta chains were read from a single sample in a study of identical twins. One entry per CDR3 protein results from TCRdb running MiXCR on the 5' RACE reads. The sample lists about 890,000 distinct CDR3 sequences; about 12% were seen once. This sample was shared with a second study, whose subject was yellow fever vaccine responses in identical twins.

Sequencing used PBMCs. The receptors come from a woman aged 18 to 35 in good health. Each CDR3 is given with its conserved first and last residue. Fields, in order: V gene, D gene, J gene, clone size, CDR3 DNA, CDR3 protein. D genes are given only for firm matches. Only some rows state a clone size, as once, few, many or a class for expanded clones.

TRBV2	NA	TRBJ2-2	few	TGTGCCAGCCATGTAATTAGGGGAAGCACCGGGGAGCTGTTTTTT	CASHVIRGSTGELFF
TRBV11-2	NA	TRBJ2-2	few	TGTGCCAGCAGCTTAGGAGGGAATGCCGGGGAGCTGTTTTTT	CASSLGGNAGELFF
TRBV27	NA	TRBJ2-1	once	TGTGCCAACACATATCCGACAGGAGGCAATGAGCAGTTCTTC	CANTYPTGGNEQFF
TRBV6-1	TRBD1	TRBJ1-1	NA	TGTGCCACGAAACAGGGGGGATGGACTGAAGCTTTCTTT	CATKQGGWTEAFF
TRBV20-1	NA	TRBJ1-5	NA	TGCAGTGCTAGAGTAAGTGGGGCGCGGAGCAATCAGCCCCAGCATTTT	CSARVSGARSNQPQHF
TRBV12-3/TRBV12-4	TRBD1	TRBJ2-3	NA	TGTGCCAGCAGGCGTACCATTTGGGACAGGGGCACAGATACGCAGTATTTT	CASRRTIWDRGTDTQYF
TRBV20-1	NA	TRBJ2-1	few	TGCAGTGCTAGTTGGGAGGACCTCTCCTACAATGAGCAGTTCTTC	CSASWEDLSYNEQFF
TRBV29-1	NA	TRBJ1-3	NA	TGCAGCGTTGCCCATGGGACTGGAAACACCATATATTTT	CSVAHGTGNTIYF
TRBV5-1	NA	TRBJ2-1	NA	TGCGCCAGCAGCTCCCAAGTAGGCCCTCGGGGCAATGAGCAGTTCTTC	CASSSQVGPRGNEQFF
TRBV20-1	NA	TRBJ2-2	NA	TGCAGTGCTAGCCCGAGACATCCCAACACCGGGGAGCTGTTTTTT	CSASPRHPNTGELFF
TRBV7-8	NA	TRBJ2-1	NA	TGTGCCAGCAACCCTGGGACGGGTACAGACAATGAGCAGTTCTTC	CASNPGTGTDNEQFF
TRBV10-3	NA	TRBJ2-3	few	TGTGCCATCACCGGCGGCTACACAGATACGCAGTATTTT	CAITGGYTDTQYF
TRBV12-3/TRBV12-4	NA	TRBJ1-2	few	TGTGCCAGCAGTTCGATGGGGGGCTATGGCTACACCTTC	CASSSMGGYGYTF
TRBV20-1	TRBD1	TRBJ2-3	NA	TGCAGTGCTTTGGACAGGGCAGATACGCAGTATTTT	CSALDRADTQYF
TRBV5-1	TRBD1	TRBJ2-5	NA	TGCGCCAGCAGCCCCAGAGGACAGGGGGCCGTTGAGACCCAGTACTTC	CASSPRGQGAVETQYF
TRBV6-5	NA	TRBJ2-3	few	TGTGCCAGCAGTTACGTAGGCAGTGGGCGAGGGATAGATACGCAGTATTTT	CASSYVGSGRGIDTQYF
TRBV15	NA	TRBJ2-3	NA	TGTGCCACCAGCAGACTATTAGCGGATCCCACAGATACGCAGTATTTT	CATSRLLADPTDTQYF
TRBV29-1	NA	TRBJ2-7	few	TGCAGCGTTGGGGAGGGGGGCTCCTACGAGCAGTACTTC	CSVGEGGSYEQYF
TRBV20-1	NA	TRBJ2-5	NA	TGCAGTGCTATATCGACGGGAGAGACCCAGTACTTC	CSAISTGETQYF
TRBV7-9	TRBD2	TRBJ2-2	many	TGTGCCAGCAGCTCCCTAGCGGGAGCAAACACCGGGGAGCTGTTTTTT	CASSSLAGANTGELFF
TRBV7-6	TRBD2	TRBJ2-3	NA	TGTGCCAGCAGCTTAGGTGCGCGGGAGCTTCCAGATACGCAGTATTTT	CASSLGARELPDTQYF